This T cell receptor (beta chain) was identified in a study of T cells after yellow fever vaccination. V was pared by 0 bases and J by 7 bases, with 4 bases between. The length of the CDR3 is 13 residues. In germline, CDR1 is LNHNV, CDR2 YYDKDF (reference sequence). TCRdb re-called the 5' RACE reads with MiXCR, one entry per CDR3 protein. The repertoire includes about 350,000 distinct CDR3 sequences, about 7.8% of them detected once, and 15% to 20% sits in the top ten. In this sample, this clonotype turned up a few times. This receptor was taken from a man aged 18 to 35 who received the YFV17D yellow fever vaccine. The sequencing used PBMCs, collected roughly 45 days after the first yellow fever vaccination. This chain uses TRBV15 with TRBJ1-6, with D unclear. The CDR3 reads CATSREENSPLHF. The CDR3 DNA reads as TGTGCCACCAGCAGAGAAGAGAATTCACCCCTCCACTTT.